Detailed here is one T cell receptor beta chain. The antigen remains undetermined. The data derive from a study of shared clonotypes between healthy human individuals. General study findings and limits: Sharing across several donors was seen in around 5% of naive CD4 clonotypes. Generation of non-shared clonotypes was less probable than generation of clonotypes shared by all four donors.

Using immunoSEQ multiplex PCR, the repertoire was profiled, and TCRdb retains in-frame clones only, with some absent. This table holds about 2.4 million clones, roughly 93% found once. Trimming pared 5 bases from V and 5 bases from J, leaving 11 bases between. CDR3 size: 13 residues. CDR1 and CDR2 from the germline V gene are SGHVS and FNYEAQ. The rearrangement uses TRBV7-6 and TRBJ2-3; D gene uncertain. The sequenced sample consisted of naive CD4+ T cells from PBMCs. Subset here: CD45RA+ positively selected. This receptor was taken from a man aged 18 to 29 in good health. Some clones in this sample may be carry-over from other donors' samples. CDR3 nucleotide sequence: TGTGCCAGCAGCCCCGTGAACGTAGATACGCAGTATTTT. Translation: CASSPVNVDTQYF.